This T cell receptor (beta chain) stems from a study of blood T cell repertoires in COVID-19. Study-level information: PBMCs, B-cell-depleted T cells, or T cells provided the cDNA or gDNA that made up the material.

Seattle's cohort entered during active infection and was followed longitudinally. Methods used by the authors: Amplification with reference gene primers provided the estimates of nucleated cell counts. The assay was immunoSEQ multiplex PCR, and TCRdb's table has in-frame clones only and misses some. V, J and clone size are taken as reported in that table, and D and trimming were inferred from the DNA itself. Of some 310,000 clones listed, around 90% are singletons. In germline, CDR1 is KGHSH, CDR2 LQKENI. V lost 2 bases, J lost 8 bases, and 6 bases stayed unmatched. The CDR3 has 15 amino acids. Sequencing used peripheral blood. This clonotype originated in a woman in her 40s with COVID-19, enrolled during active disease. The rearrangement links TRBV18 to TRBJ1-6; 7 bases are shared with TRBD1. Here the CDR3 reads CASSPGGTEDSPLHF. For the CDR3, the DNA is TGTGCCAGCTCACCAGGGGGGACAGAAGATTCACCCCTCCACTTT.